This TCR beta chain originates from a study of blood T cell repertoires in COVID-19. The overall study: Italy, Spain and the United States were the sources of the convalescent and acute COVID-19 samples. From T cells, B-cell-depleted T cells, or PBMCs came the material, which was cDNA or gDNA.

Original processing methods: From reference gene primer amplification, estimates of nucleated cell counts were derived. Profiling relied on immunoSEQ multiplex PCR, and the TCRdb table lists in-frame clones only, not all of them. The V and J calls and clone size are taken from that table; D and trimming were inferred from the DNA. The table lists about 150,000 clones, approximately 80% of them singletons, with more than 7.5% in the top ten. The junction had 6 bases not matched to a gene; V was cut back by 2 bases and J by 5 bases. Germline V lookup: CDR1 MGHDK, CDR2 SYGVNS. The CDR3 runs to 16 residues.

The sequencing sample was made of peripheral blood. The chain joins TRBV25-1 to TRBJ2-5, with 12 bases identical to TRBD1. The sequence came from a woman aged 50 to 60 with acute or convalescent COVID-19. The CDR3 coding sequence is TGTGCCAGCAGTGAAGTTGGGACAGGGGGCCGGGAGACCCAGTACTTC. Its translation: CASSEVGTGGRETQYF.